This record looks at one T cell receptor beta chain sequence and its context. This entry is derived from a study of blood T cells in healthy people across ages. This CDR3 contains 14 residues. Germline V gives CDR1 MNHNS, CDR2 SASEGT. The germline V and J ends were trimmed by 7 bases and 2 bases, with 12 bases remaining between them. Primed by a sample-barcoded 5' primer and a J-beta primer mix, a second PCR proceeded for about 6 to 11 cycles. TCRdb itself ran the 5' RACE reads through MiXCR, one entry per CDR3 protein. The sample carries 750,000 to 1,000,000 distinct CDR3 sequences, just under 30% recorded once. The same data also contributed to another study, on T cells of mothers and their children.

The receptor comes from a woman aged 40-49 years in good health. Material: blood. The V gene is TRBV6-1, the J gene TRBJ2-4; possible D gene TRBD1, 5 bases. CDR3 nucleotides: TGTGCCAGCACCCAGGCAGGGTCCAAAAACATTCAGTACTTC. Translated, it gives CASTQAGSKNIQYF.